These 16 T cell receptor beta chains were sequenced from one sample in a study of blood T cells in healthy people across ages. A second PCR of roughly 7 to 11 cycles used a sample-barcoded 5' primer and a J-beta primer mix. TCRdb independently ran MiXCR on the 5' RACE reads; one entry per CDR3 protein. The table records fewer than 600,000 distinct CDR3 sequences, about 26% of them present only once. Separately, the same data were catalogued under a study of T cells of mothers and their children.

The sequenced material came from blood. The receptors come from a boy between 2 and 10 years old in good health.

This clonotype has more than one count but fewer than ten. This rearrangement joins TRBV20-1 to TRBJ2-3; perhaps TRBD1 as D (5 bases). This CDR3 spans 12 amino acids. CDR1 is DFQATT and CDR2 is SNEGSKA in the germline V gene (reference sequence). V dropped 2 bases and J dropped 6 bases, with 9 bases sitting between them. The CDR3 sequence: CSARTGYDTQYF. The CDR3, as DNA: TGCAGTGCTAGAACAGGTTACGATACGCAGTATTTT.

This clonotype has ten or more counts. The V call is TRBV13, the J call TRBJ2-7; the D is unclear. CDR1 and CDR2 from the germline V gene are PRHDT and FYEKMQ (reference sequence). The germline V and J ends were trimmed by 0 bases and 3 bases, with 6 bases remaining between them. CDR3 length equals 13 residues. The DNA for the CDR3 is TGTGCCAGCAGCTTAGGGGTTCGCTACGAGCAGTACTTC. Its translation: CASSLGVRYEQYF.

The V call is TRBV10-3, the J call TRBJ1-4; a weak D match, TRBD1 (6 bases). Looked up from germline, CDR1 is ENHRY and CDR2 is SYGVKD. This CDR3 spans 14 amino acids. The V end lost 3 bases, the J end lost 9 bases, and 14 bases lay between the germline ends. CDR3 sequence: CAISDAGEMKKLFF. CDR3 bases: TGTGCCATCAGTGACGCAGGGGAGATGAAAAAACTGTTTTTT.

The chain links TRBV27 to TRBJ2-1, with D uncertain. From germline, CDR1 is MNHEY and CDR2 SMNVEV (reference sequence). The CDR3 is 15 residues long. V was clipped by 5 bases and J by 0 bases, with 11 bases between them. CDR3 in amino acids: CASSPILSSYNEQFF. The CDR3 DNA is TGTGCCAGCAGTCCGATCCTGAGCTCCTACAATGAGCAGTTCTTC.

This clonotype has just one count. As the CDR3 is not closed by the conserved phenylalanine or tryptophan, this likely results from a read error. The V and J genes are TRBV20-1 and TRBJ2-7, with D possibly TRBD2 on 6 matching bases. Per the germline V gene, CDR1 is DFQATT and CDR2 is SNEGSKA (reference sequence). With 4 bases removed from V and 2 bases from J, the gap between germline ends came to 15 bases. The CDR3 contains 14 residues. CDR3 region: CSATLALGTYEQYS. Written as DNA, the CDR3 is TGCAGTGCTACCCTAGCGCTGGGAACCTACGAGCAGTACTCC.

V usage is TRBV29-1 and J usage is TRBJ1-1, with D unresolved. Trimming took off 3 bases at V and 4 bases at J, with 9 bases between the two ends. The CDR3 contains 12 residues. From germline, CDR1 is SQVTM and CDR2 ANQGSEA. As DNA, the CDR3 is TGCAGCGTTGATTTACGGCGCACTGAAGCTTTCTTT. It translates to CSVDLRRTEAFF.

The chain is built from TRBV9 and TRBJ2-7; D may be TRBD1 or TRBD2 (5 bases each). The germline CDR1 and CDR2 sequences are SGDLS and YYNGEE. V lost 3 bases and J lost 5, with 15 bases in between. The CDR3 length is 14 residues. The CDR3 loop reads CASSEGRRPDEQYF. As DNA, the CDR3 is TGTGCCAGCAGCGAGGGACGTAGACCGGACGAGCAGTACTTC.

There are a few counts of this clonotype. This chain's CDR3 is CASTEPGQSPSWGYTF. The CDR3 coding sequence is TGTGCCAGCACCGAACCCGGGCAGTCACCTAGTTGGGGCTACACCTTC. This sequence joins TRBV12-3 or TRBV12-4 and TRBJ1-2; unclear D gene. This CDR3 has 16 amino acids. V lost 7 bases and J lost 8, with 26 bases in between.

This clonotype was counted ten times or more. V gene TRBV7-2 combines with J gene TRBJ2-7, with 7 bases aligning to TRBD1. This CDR3 has 13 residues. CDR1 is SGHTA, CDR2 FQGNSA, per germline. V lost 4 bases, J lost 6 bases, and 6 bases stayed unmatched. The CDR3 region is CASSSDRVGEQYF. In DNA, the CDR3 is TGTGCCAGCAGCTCCGACAGGGTGGGCGAGCAGTACTTC.

The V call is TRBV12-3 or TRBV12-4, the J call TRBJ1-2; D is unclear. The length of the CDR3 is 14 residues. V was trimmed by 1 base and J by 0 bases, leaving 6 bases between them. CDR3 region: CASSLGIPNYGYTF. The CDR3 DNA reads TGTGCCAGCAGTTTAGGGATTCCTAACTATGGCTACACCTTC.

This sequence joins TRBV9 and TRBJ2-5, with D possibly matching TRBD1 (6 bases). The CDR3 consists of 14 residues. The germline gives CDR1 SGDLS, CDR2 YYNGEE. The V end was cut by 4 bases, the J end by 2 bases, with 12 bases between. DNA of the CDR3: TGTGCCAGCAGCAAAGGACAGATACAAGAGACCCAGTACTTC. It encodes CASSKGQIQETQYF.

The chain joins TRBV20-1 to TRBJ1-5, with D possibly TRBD1 on 5 matching bases. Germline V CDR1 and CDR2: DFQATT, SNEGSKA (reference sequence). Between the trimmed V and J ends, which lost 5 bases and 2 bases, there was a span of 16 bases. CDR3 length: 15 residues. This CDR3 reads CSASPEIGGNQPQHF. CDR3 DNA sequence: TGCAGTGCTTCTCCTGAAATAGGGGGCAATCAGCCCCAGCATTTT.

This clonotype was detected only a few times. The chain couples TRBV6-1 to TRBJ2-5, with D tentatively TRBD1 or TRBD2 (5 bases each). V was cut by 1 base and J by 5 bases, with 14 bases left in between. Germline loops: CDR1 MNHNS, CDR2 SASEGT. This CDR3 is 15 amino acids long. This CDR3 reads CASSEGGTEGETQYF. CDR3 coding DNA: TGTGCCAGCAGTGAAGGAGGGACCGAGGGGGAGACCCAGTACTTC.

The V call is TRBV7-9, the J call TRBJ2-3, with 12 bases that match TRBD2. The germline V gene has CDR1 SEHNR and CDR2 FQNEAQ (reference sequence). The CDR3 loop spans 16 amino acids. Trimming removed 5 bases from V and 5 bases from J; junction bases left unmatched: 8. This chain's CDR3 is CASSPPRLAGEDTQYF. The CDR3 nucleotides are TGTGCCAGCAGCCCACCCCGACTAGCGGGAGAAGATACGCAGTATTTT.

This clonotype was seen only a few times. The rearrangement uses TRBV4-3 and TRBJ2-7; 7 bases match TRBD2. The CDR3 has 14 amino acids. Per the germline V gene, CDR1 is LGHNA and CDR2 is YSLEER. Trimming at V came to 4 bases and at J to 0 bases, leaving 3 bases not matched to a gene. This CDR3 is CASSRGTNSYEQYF. The CDR3, as DNA: TGCGCCAGCAGCCGAGGGACTAACTCCTACGAGCAGTACTTC.

This clonotype was picked up a small number of times. This chain uses TRBV6-6 with TRBJ2-5; D might be TRBD2 (7 bases). Trimming removed 5 bases from V and 6 bases from J, with 19 bases in between. Germline V lookup: CDR1 MNHNY, CDR2 SVGAGI (reference sequence). The CDR3 contains 15 residues. The CDR3 coding sequence is TGTGCCAGCAGTGATCGGGACCGGGGGGCCAAGACCCAGTACTTC. It translates to CASSDRDRGAKTQYF.